Following are 30 T cell receptor beta chains from one sample sequenced in a study of T cell repertoires in cytomegalovirus infection (dated 2019 in TCRdb). The sample was run on an Illumina HiSeq 1500. TCRdb redid the processing of the public reads, applying fastp at Q25 and MiXCR, and retained in-frame beta chains. One record per CDR3 amino acid sequence lists the most common genes and DNA. Counted in this sample were fewer than 700,000 distinct CDR3 sequences; 20% to 30% of them appeared once. The biggest ten clones account for 8% of the sample. Sequencing input: CD8+ T cells from PBMCs. These receptor sequences come from a human donor in good health (CMV status not recorded). Some clones in this sample may be carry-over from other donors' samples.

Only a few counts were recorded for this clonotype. This sequence joins TRBV4-1 and TRBJ2-7, with D perhaps matching TRBD1 (6 bases). CDR1 MGHRA and CDR2 YSYEKL come from the germline V gene. The CDR3 has 15 amino acids. Trimming removed 1 base from V and 7 bases from J, with 17 bases in between. The CDR3 loop is CASSQGLTQGEEQYV. The CDR3, as DNA: TGCGCCAGCAGCCAAGGCCTAACACAGGGTGAAGAGCAGTACGTC.

J is TRBJ1-5 and V is TRBV20-1; 9 nucleotides agree with TRBD1. J gave up 2 bases and V 3 bases, and 8 bases lay outside the gene matches. CDR1 and CDR2 from the germline V gene are DFQATT and SNEGSKA (reference sequence). The CDR3 covers 16 residues. CDR3 nucleotide sequence: TGCAGTGCTAGTGGACAGGGGTGGGCGCGCAATCAGCCCCAGCATTTT. This codes for CSASGQGWARNQPQHF.

V is TRBV28 and J is TRBJ2-7; D remains unclear. Germline V CDR1 and CDR2: MDHEN, SYDVKM. Between the trimmed V and J ends, which lost 6 bases and 6 bases, there was a span of 15 bases. This CDR3 has 13 amino acids. Written as DNA, the CDR3 is TGTGCCAGCAGAAAAGACCGGAATGGCGAGCAGTACGTC. Translated: CASRKDRNGEQYV.

This clonotype was counted a few times. V usage is TRBV5-5 and J usage is TRBJ2-5; TRBD1 matches at 7 bases. There are 16 residues in the CDR3. Germline-derived CDR1 and CDR2 are SGHKS and YYEKEE (reference sequence). V was pared by 2 bases and J by 1 base, with 8 bases of the junction left unmatched. CDR3 sequence reads: CASSFKRDSFQETQYF. In nucleotides, the CDR3 is TGTGCCAGCAGCTTTAAACGGGACAGCTTCCAAGAGACCCAGTACTTC.

The V and J genes are TRBV11-3 and TRBJ2-2; D may match TRBD1 or TRBD2 (5 bases each). CDR3 length: 15 residues. The V gene's germline CDR1 is SGHNT and CDR2 YENEEA. V lost 2 bases and J 4 bases, leaving 11 bases between the germline ends. Here the CDR3 DNA reads TGTGCCAGCAGCTTATCGGCCGGGGCCACCGGGGAGCTGTTTTTT. It is translated as CASSLSAGATGELFF.

J is TRBJ1-1 and V is TRBV5-4; D may be TRBD1 (5 bases). This CDR3 spans 15 amino acids. V was cut by 4 bases and J by 0 bases, with 13 bases left in between. The germline gives CDR1 SGHNT, CDR2 YYREEE (reference sequence). This chain's CDR3 is CASSRQGPLNTEAFF. The CDR3 coding sequence is TGTGCCAGCAGCCGCCAGGGACCGTTGAACACTGAAGCTTTCTTT.

This clonotype was detected only a few times. The V call is TRBV7-9, the J call TRBJ1-5; possibly TRBD1 for D (5 bases). Trimming removed 6 bases at V and 2 bases at J, with 11 bases between. The germline gives CDR1 SEHNR, CDR2 FQNEAQ (reference sequence). This CDR3 contains 14 residues. The CDR3 protein is CASSYGGGNQPQHF. For the CDR3, the DNA is TGTGCCAGCAGTTACGGGGGGGGCAATCAGCCCCAGCATTTT.

This clonotype was detected only a few times. The chain joins TRBV7-9 to TRBJ1-6; TRBD1 agrees at 9 bases. The V segment lost 5 bases and the J segment 7 bases; nucleotides outside the gene matches: 15. In germline, CDR1 is SEHNR, CDR2 FQNEAQ (reference sequence). The CDR3 consists of 18 residues. The DNA of the CDR3 is TGTGCCAGCAGCGTACCGGGACAGGGAAATCGATTCAATTCACCCCTCCACTTT. Its protein is CASSVPGQGNRFNSPLHF.

This clonotype has only a few counts. In DNA, the CDR3 is TGCAGTGCTGGGACTAGGCGGTACGAGCAGTACTTC. This sequence encodes CSAGTRRYEQYF. The gene calls are TRBV20-1 and TRBJ2-7; 8 bases match TRBD2. Unmatched junction bases numbered 4, after V lost 5 bases and J lost 4 bases. There are 12 residues in the CDR3. Germline assignment: CDR1 DFQATT and CDR2 SNEGSKA (reference sequence).

The V gene is TRBV29-1, the J gene TRBJ2-2, with no clear D. Germline CDR1 and CDR2: SQVTM and ANQGSEA. CDR3 length: 12 amino acids. The germline V and J ends were trimmed by 7 bases and 2 bases, with 8 bases remaining between them. In DNA form, the CDR3 reads TGCAGCGCGGACGGTAACACCGGGGAGCTGTTTTTT. As protein: CSADGNTGELFF.

In its sample, this clonotype was seen a few times. The chain uses TRBV6-2 or TRBV6-3 and TRBJ2-7; weak D call: TRBD1 (6 bases). Germline CDR1 and CDR2: MNHEY and SVGEGT. V lost 4 bases and J lost 3, with 13 bases in between. The CDR3 has 14 amino acids. For the CDR3, the DNA is TGTGCCAGCAGTTCCGCGACAGGTTTCTACGAGCAGTACGTC. As protein: CASSSATGFYEQYV.

The rearrangement joins TRBV20-1 to TRBJ2-7; D assignment may be TRBD1 or TRBD2 (5 bases each). The CDR3 covers 17 residues. V shed 4 bases and J shed 4 bases, with 26 bases lying between them. Germline CDR1 is DFQATT and CDR2 is SNEGSKA (reference sequence). The CDR3 reads CSANGRALGVSLYEQYF. In nucleotides, the CDR3 is TGCAGTGCTAACGGCAGGGCCTTGGGGGTTAGCCTGTACGAGCAGTACTTC.

The chain recombines TRBV20-1 with TRBJ2-7; a weak D match, TRBD1 (6 bases). CDR3 size: 14 residues. The germline V gene has CDR1 DFQATT and CDR2 SNEGSKA (reference sequence). V was trimmed by 3 bases and J by 2 bases, leaving 14 bases between them. In DNA, the CDR3 is TGCAGTGCTAGGCTCCACAGGGTCCCCTACGAGCAGTACTTC. Translation: CSARLHRVPYEQYF.

This clonotype was observed a few times. The chain recombines TRBV29-1 with TRBJ1-2; 8 nucleotides match TRBD1. After removal of 7 bases from V and 8 bases from J, the junction contained 9 bases not matched to a gene. CDR1 is SQVTM and CDR2 is ANQGSEA in the germline V gene. This CDR3 region has 12 residues. The chain's CDR3 is CSAATGVGGYTF. CDR3 sequence (DNA): TGCAGCGCCGCGACAGGGGTAGGAGGCTACACCTTC. Filled out from reference TRBV29-1 and TRBJ1-2, the complete variable domain reads SAVISQKPSRDICQRGTSLTIQCQVDSQVTMMFWYRQQPGQSLTLIATANQGSEATYESGFVIDKFPISRPNLTFSTLTVSNMSPEDSSIYLCSAATGVGGYTFGSGTRLTVV.

This clonotype was counted many times. V is TRBV27 and J is TRBJ2-7; D remains unclear. This CDR3 region has 15 residues. Germline V gene data show CDR1 as MNHEY and CDR2 as SMNVEV (reference sequence). V lost 6 bases to trimming and J lost 0 bases, with 15 bases between them. CDR3 in amino acids: CASSLGMGYSYEQYF. The CDR3, as DNA: TGTGCCAGCAGCCTGGGGATGGGTTACTCCTACGAGCAGTACTTC.

The V gene is TRBV7-8, the J gene TRBJ2-3; D is uncertain. The V end was cut by 2 bases, the J end by 10 bases, with 4 bases between. CDR3 length: 10 residues. Germline V lookup: CDR1 SGHVS, CDR2 FQNEAQ. CDR3 amino acids: CASSLTPQYF. In DNA form, the CDR3 reads TGTGCCAGCAGCTTAACCCCGCAGTATTTT.

The V and J genes are TRBV6-5 and TRBJ2-3; D is perhaps TRBD2 (6 bases). CDR3 length equals 14 residues. Trimming stripped 2 bases from V and 4 bases from J, with 10 bases between. Germline-derived CDR1 and CDR2 are MNHEY and SVGAGI. The CDR3 loop reads CASSYRLDSDTQYF. CDR3 sequence (DNA): TGTGCCAGCAGTTACAGACTAGATTCAGATACGCAGTATTTT.

On this clonotype itself: Just one base apart from a much larger clone, this may be a read error. Here the CDR3 omits its conserved ending phenylalanine or tryptophan, so a read error is the likely source. The CDR3 bases are TGTGCCAGCAGTCCGGTACCCAACCCCGAAACTAACTATGGCTACACCCTC. Its translation is CASSPVPNPETNYGYTL. This rearrangement joins TRBV7-8 to TRBJ1-2; no firm D call. CDR1 SGHVS and CDR2 FQNEAQ come from the germline V gene. The V end lost 6 bases, the J end lost 0 bases, and 20 bases lay between the germline ends. This CDR3 has 17 residues.

This clonotype was picked up many times. The chain joins TRBV28 to TRBJ2-7; D assignment may be TRBD1 or TRBD2 (6 bases each). Germline V lookup: CDR1 MDHEN, CDR2 SYDVKM. The CDR3 loop spans 14 amino acids. V lost 3 bases and J 3 bases, leaving 12 bases between the germline ends. The CDR3 loop reads CASSFGGPGYEQYV. The CDR3 DNA reads TGTGCCAGCAGTTTTGGGGGGCCAGGCTACGAGCAGTACGTC.

The chain links TRBV20-1 to TRBJ1-5, with D perhaps TRBD1 (5 bases). The V and J ends lost 3 bases and 0 bases respectively, with 12 bases between them. CDR3 size: 15 residues. Looked up from germline, CDR1 is DFQATT and CDR2 is SNEGSKA (reference sequence). CDR3 sequence: CSASLGQDSNQPQHF. CDR3 in DNA: TGCAGTGCTAGCCTCGGACAAGATAGCAATCAGCCCCAGCATTTT.

This clonotype appeared many times. V is TRBV12-3 or TRBV12-4 and J is TRBJ2-7, with unresolved D. The ends were cut back, 6 bases at V and 1 base at J, with 10 bases in the middle. This CDR3 has 13 residues. This CDR3 reads CASRHSDSYEQYF. CDR3 DNA sequence: TGTGCCAGCAGACACAGCGATTCCTACGAGCAGTACTTC.

Many counts were recorded for this clonotype. The rearrangement links TRBV4-2 to TRBJ2-3; D is tentatively TRBD1 or TRBD2 (5 bases each). Germline loops: CDR1 LGHNA, CDR2 YNFKEQ. Trimming left V 2 bases short and J 3 bases short, with 15 bases between. The CDR3 length is 16 residues. CDR3 in amino acids: CASSQRGARKTDTQYF. The CDR3 region has the DNA TGTGCCAGCAGCCAAAGAGGGGCTCGGAAAACAGATACGCAGTATTTT.

The chain recombines TRBV5-1 with TRBJ2-7; no clear D gene. The CDR3 consists of 14 residues. The germline V gene has CDR1 SGHRS and CDR2 YFSETQ. V lost 3 bases to trimming and J lost 1 base, with 11 bases between them. The CDR3 nucleotides are TGCGCCAGCAGCTCGGCCCCGGATTCCTACGAGCAGTACTTC. It is translated as CASSSAPDSYEQYF. Full variable domain (missing parts from reference TRBV5-1 and TRBJ2-7): KAGVTQTPRYLIKTRGQQVTLSCSPISGHRSVSWYQQTPGQGLQFLFEYFSETQRNKGNFPGRFSGRQFSNSRSEMNVSTLELGDSALYLCASSSAPDSYEQYFGPGTRLTVT.

On this clonotype itself: This may stem from a read error, because a much larger clone lies one nucleotide away. The V call is TRBV27, the J call TRBJ2-7, with D possibly being TRBD1 (6 bases). The V gene's germline CDR1 is MNHEY and CDR2 SMNVEV (reference sequence). CDR3 length: 15 residues. Written as DNA, the CDR3 is TGTGCCAACAGTTTATCGGGCAGGGGATCCTACGAGCAGTACTTC. Its protein product is CANSLSGRGSYEQYF.

This clonotype has at least ten counts. This chain joins TRBV6-5 and TRBJ2-2; D might be TRBD2 (7 bases). The germline V and J ends were trimmed by 2 bases and 4 bases, with 11 bases remaining between them. Germline V gene data show CDR1 as MNHEY and CDR2 as SVGAGI. This CDR3 is built from 15 residues. The CDR3 nucleotides read TGTGCCAGCAGTTACATGAGGGGGGGCACCGGGGAGCTGTTTTTT. Residues: CASSYMRGGTGELFF.

This clonotype was counted many times. V gene TRBV7-8 combines with J gene TRBJ1-1, with D uncertain. V was shortened by 6 bases and J by 1 base, with 12 bases between the two germline ends. Germline V gives CDR1 SGHVS, CDR2 FQNEAQ. This CDR3 is 14 amino acids long. CDR3 in amino acids: CASRPNGRNTEAFF. The CDR3 nucleotides are TGTGCCAGCAGACCGAACGGACGGAACACTGAAGCTTTCTTT.

This clonotype showed up just once. This chain uses TRBV29-1 with TRBJ1-2; D gene ambiguous. V lost 1 base to trimming and J lost 6 bases, with 6 bases between them. The V gene's germline CDR1 is SQVTM and CDR2 ANQGSEA. CDR3 length: 11 residues. Here the CDR3 reads CSVEGRHGYTF. The CDR3 DNA reads as TGCAGCGTTGAAGGGAGACATGGCTACACCTTC. Drawing the rest from reference TRBV29-1 and TRBJ1-2, the complete variable domain is SAVISQKPSRDICQRGTSLTIQCQVDSQVTMMFWYRQQPGQSLTLIATANQGSEATYESGFVIDKFPISRPNLTFSTLTVSNMSPEDSSIYLCSVEGRHGYTFGSGTRLTVV.

In its sample, this clonotype was seen many times. The rearrangement uses TRBV29-1 and TRBJ2-5, with 11 nucleotides matching TRBD1. This CDR3 has 19 residues. Germline CDR1 reads SQVTM; CDR2 reads ANQGSEA. V gave up 3 bases and J gave up 3 bases; unmatched junction bases: 18. CDR3 DNA: TGCAGCGTTGATGGGGTGAGGACAGGGGGCTCCTTTAGTGAAGAGACCCAGTACTTC. It translates to CSVDGVRTGGSFSEETQYF.

The chain carries TRBV10-3 and TRBJ1-2; no clear D gene. Trimming took 8 bases from V and 10 from J, leaving 20 bases between them. The CDR3 consists of 13 residues. In germline, CDR1 is ENHRY, CDR2 SYGVKD. The CDR3 sequence is CAIAPGLEDDYTF. The CDR3 DNA follows: TGTGCCATCGCCCCGGGCCTGGAGGATGACTACACCTTC.

V gene TRBV25-1 combines with J gene TRBJ1-5; D possibly corresponds to TRBD1 (5 bases). CDR3 length equals 17 residues. Trimming took off 6 bases at V and 5 bases at J, with 23 bases between the two ends. Germline CDR1 MGHDK, CDR2 SYGVNS. The CDR3 sequence is CASSLRQRPPCYQPQHF. The CDR3 DNA is TGTGCCAGCAGCTTAAGACAGAGGCCGCCGTGTTATCAGCCCCAGCATTTT.